This T cell receptor (beta chain) was documented in a study of OX40 agonist ivuxolimab in advanced cancers. About the study: The dose-escalation group included hepatocellular carcinoma, melanoma, renal cell carcinoma and head and neck cancer.

As concerns this clone: Its antigen is undetermined.

The method was immunoSEQ multiplex PCR; TCRdb's version includes in-frame clones alone and lacks a portion of them. This table holds roughly 100,000 clones, 80% to 95% found once. The study's findings and limits: On average, a greater number of expanded clones characterised CD8+ T cells relative to CD4+.

With V trimmed by 5 bases and J by 3 bases, 7 bases remained unmatched. The CDR3 extends over 15 amino acids. The germline CDR1 and CDR2 sequences are MNHEY and SMNVEV (reference sequence). The genes are TRBV27 and TRBJ2-7, with 10 positions matching TRBD2. Sample: CD4+ or CD8+ T cells sorted from blood, taken in a trial of the OX40 agonist ivuxolimab. This clonotype originated in an adult with an advanced solid tumor such as melanoma, head and neck, liver or kidney cancer. The CDR3 DNA reads as TGTGCCAGCAGTCCCCGACCTAGCGGGAGCTACGAGCAGTACTTC. It specifies CASSPRPSGSYEQYF.